This T cell receptor (beta chain) was sequenced for a study of T cells in Graves' hyperthyroidism and ophthalmopathy. This clonotype was counted once. Diagnosing involved the use of clinical symptoms, serum thyroxine and TRAb, thyroid ultrasound and orbital computed tomography. Researchers took RNA transcripts and amplified the TCR beta CDR3 regions from them. HTBI primers drove first-round RT-PCR of the TCR CDR3. MiXCR, applied by TCRdb to the multiplex PCR reads, yields one record per CDR3 protein. The repertoire holds about 290,000 distinct CDR3 sequences, with 12% to 15% as singletons. The CDR3 covers 13 residues. Germline CDR1 ENHRY, CDR2 SYGVKD. Trimming cost V 8 bases and J 7 bases; bases outside gene matches: 7.

Sequencing was carried out using blood. This chain links TRBV10-3 with TRBJ2-1, with TRBD2 identical over 8 bases. This receptor was taken from a woman aged 35 to 49 with Graves' hyperthyroidism. As DNA, the CDR3 is TGTGCCATCGGGGGAGCGGGAGTGAATGAGCAGTTCTTC. Its protein is CAIGGAGVNEQFF.